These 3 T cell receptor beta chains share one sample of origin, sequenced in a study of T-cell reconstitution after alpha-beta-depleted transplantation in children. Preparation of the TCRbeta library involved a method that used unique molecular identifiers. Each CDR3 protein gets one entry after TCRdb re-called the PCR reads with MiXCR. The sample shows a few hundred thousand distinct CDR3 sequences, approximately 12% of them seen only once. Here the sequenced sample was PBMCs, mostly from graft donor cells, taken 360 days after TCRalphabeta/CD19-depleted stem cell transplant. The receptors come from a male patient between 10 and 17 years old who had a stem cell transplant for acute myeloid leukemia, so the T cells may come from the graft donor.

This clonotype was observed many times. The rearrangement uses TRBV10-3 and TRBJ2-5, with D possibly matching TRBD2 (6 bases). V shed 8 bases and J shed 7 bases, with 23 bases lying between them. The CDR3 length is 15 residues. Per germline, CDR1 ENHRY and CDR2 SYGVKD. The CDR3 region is CAISPSSPGEGTQYF. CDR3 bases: TGTGCCATCTCCCCTTCGTCACCGGGAGAGGGGACCCAGTACTTC.

The CDR3 DNA sequence: TGTGCCAGCAGCTTAACAGGACTAGCGGGAGGGAATGAGCAGTACTTC. Translation gives CASSLTGLAGGNEQYF. The rearrangement joins TRBV7-3 to TRBJ2-7, with TRBD2 matching 15 bases. CDR3 length: 16 residues. CDR1 SGHTA and CDR2 FQGTGA come from the germline V gene. V lost 0 bases to trimming and J lost 7 bases; unmatched junction nucleotides: 4.

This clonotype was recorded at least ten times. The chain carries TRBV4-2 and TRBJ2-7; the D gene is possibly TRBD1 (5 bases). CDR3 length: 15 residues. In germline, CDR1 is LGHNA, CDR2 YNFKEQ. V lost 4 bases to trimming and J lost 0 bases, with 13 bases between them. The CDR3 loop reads CASSRQDTFSYEQYF. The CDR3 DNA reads TGTGCCAGCAGCCGCCAGGACACCTTCTCCTACGAGCAGTACTTC.